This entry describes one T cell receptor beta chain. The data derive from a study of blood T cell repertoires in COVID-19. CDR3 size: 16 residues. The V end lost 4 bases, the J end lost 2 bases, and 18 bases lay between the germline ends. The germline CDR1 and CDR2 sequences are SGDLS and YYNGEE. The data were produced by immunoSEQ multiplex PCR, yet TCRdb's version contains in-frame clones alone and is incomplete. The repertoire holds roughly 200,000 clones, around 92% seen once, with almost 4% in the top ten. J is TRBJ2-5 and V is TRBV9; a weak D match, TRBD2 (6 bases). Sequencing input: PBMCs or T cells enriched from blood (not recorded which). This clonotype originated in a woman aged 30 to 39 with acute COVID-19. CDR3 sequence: CASSLGLGGVQETQYF. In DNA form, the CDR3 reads TGTGCCAGCAGCTTGGGACTCGGTGGAGTACAAGAGACCCAGTACTTC. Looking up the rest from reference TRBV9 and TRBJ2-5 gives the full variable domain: DSGVTQTPKHLITATGQRVTLRCSPRSGDLSVYWYQQSLDQGLQFLIQYYNGEERAKGNILERFSAQQFPDLHSELNLSSLELGDSALYFCASSLGLGGVQETQYFGPGTRLLVL.